This TCR beta chain was observed in a study of blood T cell repertoires in COVID-19. Overall study context: Samples of COVID-19 (acute and convalescent) were obtained from the United States, Italy and Spain. Nucleic acid was either cDNA or gDNA, and it came from T cells, B-cell-depleted T cells, or PBMCs.

Original processing notes: Amplification of reference gene primers was used by the study to estimate nucleated cell counts. Sequencing used immunoSEQ multiplex PCR; TCRdb keeps in-frame clones, though not all of them. D and trimming were read from the DNA, whereas the V and J calls and clone size are those reported in that table. In the table there are hundreds of thousands of clones, roughly 90% of which are singletons. The germline V gene has CDR1 SQVTM and CDR2 ANQGSEA. CDR3 length equals 15 residues. Trimming removed 3 bases at V and 5 bases at J, with 17 bases between. The material sequenced was peripheral blood. The rearrangement joins TRBV29-1 to TRBJ2-1; D unresolved. The receptor was isolated from a woman in her 30s with acute or convalescent COVID-19. The chain's CDR3 is CSVDVRVKVNNEQFF. The CDR3, as DNA: TGCAGCGTTGATGTTCGGGTGAAGGTTAACAATGAGCAGTTCTTC.